In this sample, the clone carrying this T cell receptor beta chain turned up a few times. Its antigen is currently unknown. No fewer than 7 million PBMCs went into each sample. This record belongs to a study of blood T cells in healthy people across ages. Study-level information: Template switching caught about one barcoded beta molecule for each two T cells.

Study results and limitations: Diversity estimates from one million T cells were considered underestimates.

From germline, CDR1 is SGHAT and CDR2 FQNNGV. Trimming shortened V by 1 base and J by 3 bases, and 10 bases separated the two germline ends. The CDR3 contains 14 residues. A sample-barcoded 5' primer and a J-beta primer mix were used in a second PCR of about 6 to 12 cycles. TCRdb re-called the 5' RACE reads with MiXCR, one entry per CDR3 protein. This sample has about 1 million distinct CDR3 sequences, with 40% to 45% found just once. J is TRBJ2-7 and V is TRBV11-2, with no clear D. This clonotype was sampled from a woman aged 55-70 years in good health. Sequenced sample: blood. The CDR3 nucleotides are TGTGCCAGCAGCTTAGGTGAGAGGCGCTACGAGCAGTACTTC. It encodes CASSLGERRYEQYF.